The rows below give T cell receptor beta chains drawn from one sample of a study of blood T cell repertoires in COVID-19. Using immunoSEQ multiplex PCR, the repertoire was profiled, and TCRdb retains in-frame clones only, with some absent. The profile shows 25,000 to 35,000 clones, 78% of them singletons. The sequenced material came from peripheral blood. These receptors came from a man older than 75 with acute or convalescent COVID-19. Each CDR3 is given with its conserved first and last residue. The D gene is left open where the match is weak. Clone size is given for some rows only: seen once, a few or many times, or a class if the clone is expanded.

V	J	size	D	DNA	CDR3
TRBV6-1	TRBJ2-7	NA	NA	TGTGCCAGCAGTGAAGCCTCCGGGACACCCTACGAGCAGTACTTC	CASSEASGTPYEQYF
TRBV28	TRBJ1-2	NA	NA	TGTGCCAGCAGTTTGGGGGGGGCGTATATTGGCTACACCTTC	CASSLGGAYIGYTF
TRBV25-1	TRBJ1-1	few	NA	TGTGCCAGCAGTTCGGGACTATTTAGTGTCGACACTGAAGCTTTCTTT	CASSSGLFSVDTEAFF
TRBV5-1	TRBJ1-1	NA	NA	TGCGCCAGCAGCTTGGGGACAGCAAACACTGAAGCTTTCTTT	CASSLGTANTEAFF
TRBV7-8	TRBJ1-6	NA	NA	TGTGCCAGCAGCTTAGGCTCGGGAGTAAGTTCACCCCTCCACTTT	CASSLGSGVSSPLHF
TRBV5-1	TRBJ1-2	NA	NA	TGCGCCAGCAGCTTGGGTTTTGGGGAGAGAGGCTACACCTTC	CASSLGFGERGYTF
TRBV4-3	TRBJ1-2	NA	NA	TGCGCCAGCAGCCAAGTCCACACTAACTATGGCTACACCTTC	CASSQVHTNYGYTF
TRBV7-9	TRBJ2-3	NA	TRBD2	TGTGCCAGCAGCTCGACTAGCGGGGGCACAGATACGCAGTATTTT	CASSSTSGGTDTQYF
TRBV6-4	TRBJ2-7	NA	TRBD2	TGTGCCAGCAGGGTCCTGACGGGACTAGCGTTCTACGAGCAGTACTTC	CASRVLTGLAFYEQYF
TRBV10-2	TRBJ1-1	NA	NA	TGCGCCAGCAGTGAGCGGGACACTGAAGCTTTCTTT	CASSERDTEAFF
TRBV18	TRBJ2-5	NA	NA	TGTGCCAGCTCACCAGGGCAGCTTCAAGAGACCCAGTACTTC	CASSPGQLQETQYF
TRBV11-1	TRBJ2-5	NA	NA	TGTGCCAGCAGCTCCCGGGTCCTACAAGAGACCCAGTACTTC	CASSSRVLQETQYF
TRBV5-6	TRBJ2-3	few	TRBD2	TGTGCCAGCAGCTCCTTAGCGGGGGGACCAGATACGCAGTATTTT	CASSSLAGGPDTQYF
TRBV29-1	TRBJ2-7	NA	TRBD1	TGCAGCGTTACCCGACAGGGGCACGAGCAGTACTTC	CSVTRQGHEQYF
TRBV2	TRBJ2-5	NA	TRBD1	TGTGCCAGCAGCCGGGACAGGGAAGAGACCCAGTACTTC	CASSRDREETQYF
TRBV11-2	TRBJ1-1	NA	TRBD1	TGTGCCAGCAGCTCGTACAGGGGGAACACTGAAGCTTTCTTT	CASSSYRGNTEAFF
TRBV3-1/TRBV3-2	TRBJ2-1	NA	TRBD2	TGTGCCAGCAGCCAAGTCGGGGCGGGGGGCCGGTCCGAGCAGTTCTTC	CASSQVGAGGRSEQFF
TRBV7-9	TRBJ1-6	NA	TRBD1	TGTGCCAGCTGCTCCCTTGACCAGACAGGGCCACGGTCACCCCTCCACTTT	CASCSLDQTGPRSPLHF
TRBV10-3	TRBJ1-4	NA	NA	TGTGCCATCAGTGAGACAGCTGCAACTAATGAAAAACTGTTTTTT	CAISETAATNEKLFF
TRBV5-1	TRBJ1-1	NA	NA	TGCGCCAGCAGCTTGGGAGTTCGGGGGAACACTGAAGCTTTCTTT	CASSLGVRGNTEAFF
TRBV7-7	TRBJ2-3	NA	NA	TGTGCCAGCAGCCGTGAGGGGGGGCCAACAGATACGCAGTATTTT	CASSREGGPTDTQYF